What follows describes a single TCR beta chain. This record comes from a study of chemoradiotherapy in HPV16-positive cancers. The length of the CDR3 is 15 residues. From germline, CDR1 is LNHDA and CDR2 SQIVND (reference sequence). Trimming removed 7 bases at V and 4 bases at J, with 17 bases between. Generated by immunoSEQ multiplex PCR, the TCRdb table keeps only in-frame clones and is missing some. The table has 950 to 1,500 clones, about four fifths seen once. This specimen consisted of tumor tissue, obtained from a patient who underwent chemoradiotherapy. V usage is TRBV19 and J usage is TRBJ2-1; D unresolved. The sequence derives from a human donor with HPV-associated anogenital cancer. The CDR3 here is CASTHRTGPYNEQFF. For the CDR3, the DNA is TGTGCCAGTACCCATAGAACCGGGCCTTACAATGAGCAGTTCTTC.